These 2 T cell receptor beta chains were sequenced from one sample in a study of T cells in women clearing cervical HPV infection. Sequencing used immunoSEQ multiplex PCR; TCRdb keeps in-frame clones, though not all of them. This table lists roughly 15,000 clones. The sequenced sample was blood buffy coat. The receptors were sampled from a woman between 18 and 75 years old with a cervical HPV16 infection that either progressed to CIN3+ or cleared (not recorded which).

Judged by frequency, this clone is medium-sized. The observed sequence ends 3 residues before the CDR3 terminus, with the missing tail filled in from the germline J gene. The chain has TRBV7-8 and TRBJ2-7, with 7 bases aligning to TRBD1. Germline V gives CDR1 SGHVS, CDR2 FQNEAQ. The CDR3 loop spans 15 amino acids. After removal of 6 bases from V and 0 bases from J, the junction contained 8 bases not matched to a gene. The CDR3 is CASRLRTGPSYEQYF. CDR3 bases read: TGTGCCAGCAGATTAAGGACAGGACCCTCCTACGAG.

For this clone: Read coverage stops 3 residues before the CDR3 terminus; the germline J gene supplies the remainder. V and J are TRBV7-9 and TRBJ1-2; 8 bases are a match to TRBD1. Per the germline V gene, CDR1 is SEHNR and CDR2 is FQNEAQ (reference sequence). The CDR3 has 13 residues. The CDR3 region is CASSSGQGYDYTF. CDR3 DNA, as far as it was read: TGTGCCAGCAGCTCCGGACAGGGATACGAC. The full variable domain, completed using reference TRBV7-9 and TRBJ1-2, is DTGVSQNPRHKITKRGQNVTFRCDPISEHNRLYWYRQTLGQGPEFLTYFQNEAQLEKSRLLSDRFSAERPKGSFSTLEIQRTEQGDSAMYLCASSSGQGYDYTFGSGTRLTVV.